The TCR beta chain under discussion was sequenced for a study of cytomegalovirus exposure and HLA in healthy donors. PCR involved 60 Vbeta and 13 Jbeta primers. Sequencing was performed with immunoSEQ multiplex PCR; in TCRdb, only in-frame clones are kept and a portion is missing. Of around 100,000 clones in the sample, approximately 72% are singletons; the top ten hold 1.5% to 2%. Worth noting for this clone: Its antigen is still unknown.

Findings of the study overall: In a later analysis, the majority of CMV-associated beta chains seemingly showed HLA restriction. Several of the most significant clusters appeared, in a later analysis, to be linked to common viral pathogens.

V was shortened by 3 bases and J by 6 bases, with 14 bases between the two germline ends. The CDR3 spans 15 residues. In germline, CDR1 is SNHLY, CDR2 FYNNEI. Sequences were obtained from PBMCs. The chain recombines TRBV2 with TRBJ1-4; D perhaps matches TRBD1 (5 bases). The TCR was taken from a woman aged 40-49 years in good health and CMV-seronegative. In DNA form, the CDR3 reads TGTGCCAGCAGTGAGGGGCGGGGAACCCATGAAAAACTGTTTTTT. As protein: CASSEGRGTHEKLFF.